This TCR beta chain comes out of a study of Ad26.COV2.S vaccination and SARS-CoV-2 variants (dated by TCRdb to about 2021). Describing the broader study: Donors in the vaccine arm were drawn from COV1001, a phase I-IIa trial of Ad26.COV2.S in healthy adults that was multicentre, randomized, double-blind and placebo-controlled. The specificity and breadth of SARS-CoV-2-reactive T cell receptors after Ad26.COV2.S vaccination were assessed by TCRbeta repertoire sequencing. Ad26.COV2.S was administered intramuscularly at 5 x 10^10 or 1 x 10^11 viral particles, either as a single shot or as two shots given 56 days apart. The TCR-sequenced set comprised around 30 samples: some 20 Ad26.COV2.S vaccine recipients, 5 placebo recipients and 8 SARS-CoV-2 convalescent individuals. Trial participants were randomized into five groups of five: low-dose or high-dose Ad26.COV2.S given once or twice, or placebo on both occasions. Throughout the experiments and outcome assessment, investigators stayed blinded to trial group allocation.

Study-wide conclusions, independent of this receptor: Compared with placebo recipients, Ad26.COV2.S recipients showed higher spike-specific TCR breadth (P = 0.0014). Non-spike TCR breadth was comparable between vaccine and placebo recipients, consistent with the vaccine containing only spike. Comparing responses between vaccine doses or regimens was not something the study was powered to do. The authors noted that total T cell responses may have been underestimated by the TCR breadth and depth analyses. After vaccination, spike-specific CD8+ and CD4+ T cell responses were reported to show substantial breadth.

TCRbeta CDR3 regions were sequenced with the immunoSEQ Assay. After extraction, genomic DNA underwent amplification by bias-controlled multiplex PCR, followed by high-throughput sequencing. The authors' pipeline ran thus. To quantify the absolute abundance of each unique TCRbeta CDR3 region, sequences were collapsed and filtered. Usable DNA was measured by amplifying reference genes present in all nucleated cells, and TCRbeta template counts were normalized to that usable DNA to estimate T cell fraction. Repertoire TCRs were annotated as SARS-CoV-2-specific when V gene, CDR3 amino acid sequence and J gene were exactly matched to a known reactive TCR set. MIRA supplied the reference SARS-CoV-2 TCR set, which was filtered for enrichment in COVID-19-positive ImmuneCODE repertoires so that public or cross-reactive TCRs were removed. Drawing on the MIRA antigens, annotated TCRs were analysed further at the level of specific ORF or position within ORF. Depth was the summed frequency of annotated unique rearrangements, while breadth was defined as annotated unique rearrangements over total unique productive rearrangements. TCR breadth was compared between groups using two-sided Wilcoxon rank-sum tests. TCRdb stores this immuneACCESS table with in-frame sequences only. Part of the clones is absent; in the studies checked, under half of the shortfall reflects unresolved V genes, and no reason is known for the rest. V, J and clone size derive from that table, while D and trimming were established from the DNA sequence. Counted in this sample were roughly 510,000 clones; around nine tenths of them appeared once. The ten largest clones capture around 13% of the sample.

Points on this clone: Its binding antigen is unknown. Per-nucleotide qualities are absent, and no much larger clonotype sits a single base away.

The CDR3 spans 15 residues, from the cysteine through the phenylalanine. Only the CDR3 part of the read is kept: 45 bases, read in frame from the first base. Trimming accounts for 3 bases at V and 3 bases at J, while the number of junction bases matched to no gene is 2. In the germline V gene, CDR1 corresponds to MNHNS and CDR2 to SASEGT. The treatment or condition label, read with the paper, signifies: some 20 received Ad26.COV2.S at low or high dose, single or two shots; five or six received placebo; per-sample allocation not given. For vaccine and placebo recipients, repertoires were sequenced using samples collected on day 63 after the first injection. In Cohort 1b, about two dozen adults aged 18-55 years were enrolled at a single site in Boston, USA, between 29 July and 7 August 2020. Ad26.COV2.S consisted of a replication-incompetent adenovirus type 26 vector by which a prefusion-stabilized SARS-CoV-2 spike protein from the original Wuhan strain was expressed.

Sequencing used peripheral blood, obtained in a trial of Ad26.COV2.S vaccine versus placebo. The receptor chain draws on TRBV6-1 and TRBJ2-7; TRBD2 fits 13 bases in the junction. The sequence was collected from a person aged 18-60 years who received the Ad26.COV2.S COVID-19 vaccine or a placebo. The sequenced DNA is TGTGCCAGCAGTGAGACTAGCGGGGGGATCTACGAGCAGTACTTC. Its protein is CASSETSGGIYEQYF.